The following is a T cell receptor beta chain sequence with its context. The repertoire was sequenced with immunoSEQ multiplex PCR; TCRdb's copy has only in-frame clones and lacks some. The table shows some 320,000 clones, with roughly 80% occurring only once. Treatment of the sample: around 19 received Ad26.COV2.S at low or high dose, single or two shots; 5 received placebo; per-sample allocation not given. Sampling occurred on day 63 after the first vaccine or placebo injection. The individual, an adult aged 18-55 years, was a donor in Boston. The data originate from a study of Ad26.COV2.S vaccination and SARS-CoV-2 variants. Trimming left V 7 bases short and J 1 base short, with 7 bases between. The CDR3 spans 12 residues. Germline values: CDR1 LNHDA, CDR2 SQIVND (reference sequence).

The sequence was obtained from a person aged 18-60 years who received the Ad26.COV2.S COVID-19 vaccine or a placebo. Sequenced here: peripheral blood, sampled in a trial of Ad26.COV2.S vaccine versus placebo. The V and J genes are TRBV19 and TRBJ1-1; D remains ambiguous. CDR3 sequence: CASTRRNTEAFF. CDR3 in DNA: TGTGCCAGTACGCGGCGGAACACTGAAGCTTTCTTT.